The clone carrying this T cell receptor beta chain came up a few times. In the original workflow: Estimation of nucleated cell counts relied on the amplification of reference gene primers. Some clones are missing from TCRdb's copy, which holds only in-frame ones; the method was immunoSEQ multiplex PCR. The D gene and trimming were derived from the DNA, and the V and J assignments and clone size from that table. The table lists roughly 250,000 clones, around four fifths of them singletons. This CDR3 spans 17 amino acids. The ends lost 3 bases at V and 9 bases at J; junction bases unmatched: 11. Germline V lookup: CDR1 SGHRS, CDR2 YFSETQ. This specimen comes from a study of blood T cell repertoires in COVID-19. Turning to the study itself: PBMCs, B-cell-depleted T cells, or T cells were the source of the cDNA or gDNA that made up the material.

The receptor comes from a woman aged 55-70 years with active or convalescent COVID-19. The rearrangement uses TRBV5-1 and TRBJ2-1; TRBD2 matches at 14 bases. Sequenced material: peripheral blood. The CDR3: CASSWNSGTSGGGEQFF. The CDR3, as DNA: TGCGCCAGCAGCTGGAATTCCGGGACTAGCGGGGGAGGTGAGCAGTTCTTC.